The text below deals with one T cell receptor beta chain. As processed by the authors: Amplification of reference gene primers was used by the study to estimate nucleated cell counts. The repertoire was sequenced with immunoSEQ multiplex PCR; TCRdb's copy has only in-frame clones and lacks some. That table is the source of V, J and clone size, and D and trimming were worked out from the DNA. The repertoire holds over 45,000 clones, with approximately 78% as singletons. V trimming: 1 base; J trimming: 4 bases; junction bases outside the gene matches: 5. The length of the CDR3 is 15 residues. Germline values: CDR1 SEHNR, CDR2 FQNEAQ (reference sequence). The source of the sample is a study of blood T cell repertoires in COVID-19.

The sequencing input was peripheral blood. The clonotype comes from a woman at least 80 years old with acute or convalescent COVID-19. The chain is built from TRBV7-9 and TRBJ1-2, with 8 bases fitting TRBD1. DNA for the CDR3: TGTGCCAGCAGCTTAGGGGAGACAGGGGCCTATGGCTACACCTTC. This sequence encodes CASSLGETGAYGYTF.